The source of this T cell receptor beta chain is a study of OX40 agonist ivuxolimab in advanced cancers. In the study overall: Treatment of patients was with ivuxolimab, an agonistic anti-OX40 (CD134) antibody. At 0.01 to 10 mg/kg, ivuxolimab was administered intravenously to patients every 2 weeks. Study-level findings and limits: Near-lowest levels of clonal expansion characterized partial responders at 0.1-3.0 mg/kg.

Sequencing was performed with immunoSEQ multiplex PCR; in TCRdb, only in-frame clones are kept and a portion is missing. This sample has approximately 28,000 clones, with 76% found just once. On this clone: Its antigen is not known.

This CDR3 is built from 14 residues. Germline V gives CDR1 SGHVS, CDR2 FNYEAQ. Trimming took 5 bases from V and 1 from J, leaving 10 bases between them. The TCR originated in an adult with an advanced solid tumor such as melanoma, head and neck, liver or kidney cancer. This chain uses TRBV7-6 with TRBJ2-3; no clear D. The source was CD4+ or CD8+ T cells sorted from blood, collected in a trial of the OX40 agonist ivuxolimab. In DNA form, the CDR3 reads TGTGCCAGCAGCCCCAACCTAGGCACAGATACGCAGTATTTT. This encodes CASSPNLGTDTQYF.